Listed below are T cell receptor beta chains from one sample, sequenced in a study of T cell changes during pregnancy in multiple sclerosis. Method: immunoSEQ multiplex PCR; TCRdb's copy keeps in-frame clones and lacks some. Of just over 65,000 clones listed, about 90% are singletons. Specimen: peripheral blood, collected in the second trimester of pregnancy. All receptors come from a female donor with multiple sclerosis, enrolled in a pregnancy study. The CDR3 runs from the conserved cysteine through the conserved F or W. D genes are given only for firm matches. Some rows mark clone size as missing; the rest say once, few, many or name a class of expanded clone.

d_gene,j_gene,abundance,v_gene,CDR3nt,CDR3aa
.,TRBJ1-5,.,TRBV19,TGTGCCAGTAGTATCCTCTATCAGGGGCTTAGCAATCAGCCCCAGCATTTT,CASSILYQGLSNQPQHF
.,TRBJ2-3,.,TRBV19,TGTGCCAGTAGTACCCGGACTTTTAGCACAGATACGCAGTATTTT,CASSTRTFSTDTQYF
TRBD2,TRBJ2-5,.,TRBV5-1,TGCGCCAGCAGCTTGGGGTTAGCGGGGGGACAAGAGACCCAGTACTTC,CASSLGLAGGQETQYF
.,TRBJ1-6,.,TRBV5-8,TGTGCCAGCAGCTTGGCTAGGGGGTATAATTCACCCCTCCACTTT,CASSLARGYNSPLHF
.,TRBJ1-2,.,TRBV7-8,TGTGCCAGCAGCTCCCCGGGAAACACCTACACCTTC,CASSSPGNTYTF
TRBD1,TRBJ2-7,.,TRBV5-6,TGTGCCAGCAGCTTTGTGGGGACAGGGTCCTACGAGCAGTACTTC,CASSFVGTGSYEQYF
TRBD1,TRBJ1-2,.,TRBV29-1,TGCAGCGTTTTTTCAGGACAGGGTTCCTATGGCTACACCTTC,CSVFSGQGSYGYTF
.,TRBJ1-6,.,TRBV21-1,TGTGCCAGCAGCAAAGCGGGGAGGGCGGTGGGTAATTCACCCCTCCACTTT,CASSKAGRAVGNSPLHF
TRBD1,TRBJ2-7,.,TRBV27,TGTGCCGTCCAATACCCAGGGGGAAGGCAGTACTTC,CAVQYPGGRQYF
.,TRBJ2-7,.,TRBV7-2,TGTGCCAGCAGCGGAAATAGCGTTGCCTACGAGCAGTACTTC,CASSGNSVAYEQYF
.,TRBJ2-7,.,TRBV4-3,TGCGCCAGCAGCCAAGATCTCAATGGGGGCGAAATGGACGAGCAGTACTTC,CASSQDLNGGEMDEQYF
.,TRBJ1-3,.,TRBV19,TGTGCCAGTAGCCAGGGGTCTGGAAACACCATATATTTT,CASSQGSGNTIYF
TRBD1,TRBJ2-1,.,TRBV5-1,TGCGCCAGCAGCCCGCCAGGACAGGGGATTATCTCCTACAATGAGCAGTTCTTC,CASSPPGQGIISYNEQFF
TRBD1,TRBJ2-1,.,TRBV11-1,TGTGCCAGCAGCTGGGGGCCGGGACAGGGAACTTACAATGAGCAGTTCTTC,CASSWGPGQGTYNEQFF
.,TRBJ2-5,.,TRBV6-5,TGTGCCAGCAGTTACGAGGGCTCTCAGGAGACCCAGTACTTC,CASSYEGSQETQYF
TRBD1,TRBJ1-2,.,TRBV5-6,TGTGCCAGCAGCTGGGGACAGGGAGGCTATGGCTACACCTTC,CASSWGQGGYGYTF
TRBD2,TRBJ2-2,.,TRBV7-9,TGTGCCAGCAGCCACGCGACTAGCGGGGCCGGGGAGCTGTTTTTT,CASSHATSGAGELFF
.,TRBJ2-7,.,TRBV15,TGTGCCACCAGCAGAGAGGGGGGACCCTACGAGCAGTACTTC,CATSREGGPYEQYF
.,TRBJ1-2,.,TRBV7-2,TGTGCCAGCAGCTTAGCCGGTAGCGGGGCCAGAAGGGGCTACACCTTC,CASSLAGSGARRGYTF
.,TRBJ2-7,.,TRBV4-3,TGCGCCAGCAGTCCCAAGACCAGCGGCGGTTCCTACGAGCAGTACTTC,CASSPKTSGGSYEQYF
.,TRBJ2-7,.,TRBV2,TGTGCCAGCCTGGGGGGGCCCTACGAGCAGTACTTC,CASLGGPYEQYF
.,TRBJ2-1,.,TRBV27,TGTGCCAGCAGTAAATTAACAAATGAGCAGTTCTTC,CASSKLTNEQFF
TRBD1,TRBJ1-5,.,TRBV19,TGTGCCAGTAGTTTAAAGACAGGGGGAGGTCAGCCCCAGCATTTT,CASSLKTGGGQPQHF
.,TRBJ2-3,.,TRBV7-3,TGTGCCAGCAGCTTATCTCCCCCAGATACGCAGTATTTT,CASSLSPPDTQYF
.,TRBJ1-1,few,TRBV2,TGTGCCAGCAGTGATGGCAGGAAGAACACTGAAGCTTTCTTT,CASSDGRKNTEAFF
.,TRBJ2-7,.,TRBV18,TGTGCCAGCTCACCAGCGGAGCCCTACGAGCAGTACTTC,CASSPAEPYEQYF
.,TRBJ1-2,.,TRBV14,TGTGCCAGCAGCCACGGACAGAACTATGGCTACACCTTC,CASSHGQNYGYTF
.,TRBJ2-7,.,TRBV4-2,TGTGCCAGCAGCCAAGGGACAGACTACGAGCAGTACTTC,CASSQGTDYEQYF
TRBD1,TRBJ1-2,.,TRBV5-4,TGTGCCAGCAGCCCAGGACAGGGAGGCTATGGCTACACCTTC,CASSPGQGGYGYTF
.,TRBJ2-7,.,TRBV27,TGTGCCAGCAGTTTAGGGGGGGAGCAGTACTTC,CASSLGGEQYF
.,TRBJ1-6,.,TRBV5-1,TGCGCCAGCAGCTTGGATCCGGGGGATTCACCCCTCCACTTT,CASSLDPGDSPLHF
TRBD1,TRBJ1-2,once,TRBV25-1,TGTGCCAGCAGTGGAATCCGACAGGGCGAGCCGTACTATGGCTACACCTTC,CASSGIRQGEPYYGYTF
TRBD1,TRBJ2-7,.,TRBV11-3,TGTGCCAGCAGCTTAGCGAGGGGACAGGGGGCGAGCGAGCAGTACTTC,CASSLARGQGASEQYF
.,TRBJ1-1,.,TRBV7-8,TGTGCCAGCAGCGGGTACAGGAACACTGAAGCTTTCTTT,CASSGYRNTEAFF
TRBD2,TRBJ2-3,.,TRBV10-1,TGCGCCAGCACCGGACGGGGGGAAGCCACAGATACGCAGTATTTT,CASTGRGEATDTQYF
.,TRBJ2-1,.,TRBV7-2,TGTGCCAGCAGCTTAGGAGTCACGGGCGGGGGCTATAACAATGAGCAGTTCTTC,CASSLGVTGGGYNNEQFF
.,TRBJ1-5,.,TRBV15,TGTGCCACCAGGGACGGACAGTTCAATCAGCCCCAGCATTTT,CATRDGQFNQPQHF
TRBD2,TRBJ2-4,.,TRBV7-3,TGTGCCAGCAGCTTACGGGGGGGGGACATTCAGTACTTC,CASSLRGGDIQYF
.,TRBJ1-5,.,TRBV18,TGTGCCAGCTCACCAGGCGGGGTTCAGCCCCAGCATTTT,CASSPGGVQPQHF
.,TRBJ1-2,.,TRBV19,TGTGCCAGTAGTACTGAGAGGGTAGGGCAATATGGCTACACCTTC,CASSTERVGQYGYTF
TRBD1,TRBJ2-5,once,TRBV10-3,TGTGCCATCAGTGGTCGCGGGACAGGGTCAGAGACCCAGTACTTC,CAISGRGTGSETQYF